The sequence of this T cell receptor beta chain was determined in a study of blood T cell repertoires in COVID-19. This clone appeared a single time. Germline V gene data show CDR1 as KGHSH and CDR2 as LQKENI. Trimming removed 6 bases at V and 4 bases at J, with 12 bases between. The length of the CDR3 is 13 residues. As handled by the study authors: Amplified reference gene primers provided the basis for estimating nucleated cell counts. This table comes from immunoSEQ multiplex PCR, and its TCRdb copy is limited to in-frame clones, with some not included. V and J calls and clone size follow that table, whereas D and trimming were derived from the DNA. The sample has 300,000 to 450,000 clones; over 75% are singletons.

This receptor was obtained from a woman between 25 and 40 years old who had recovered from COVID-19. Material for sequencing was PBMCs or T cells enriched from blood (not recorded which). The V gene is TRBV18, the J gene TRBJ1-2; D might be TRBD1 (6 bases). The CDR3 protein is CASSPDSFYGYTF. Written as DNA, the CDR3 is TGTGCCAGCTCCCCGGACAGTTTCTATGGCTACACCTTC.